Each of the 2 T cell receptor beta chains below was sequenced from the same sample in a study of blood T cell repertoires in COVID-19. Clones were sequenced by immunoSEQ multiplex PCR, and TCRdb holds only the in-frame ones, with some missing. The table records 70,000 to 85,000 clones, roughly 84% of them present only once. Sample: peripheral blood. The receptors originated from a woman of 80 years or more in a cohort sampled during active or convalescent COVID-19.

In its sample, this clone was seen once. The chain combines TRBV29-1 with TRBJ1-1; D is uncertain. CDR1 SQVTM and CDR2 ANQGSEA come from the germline V gene. V was pared by 3 bases and J by 6 bases, with 5 bases between. This CDR3 is 10 amino acids long. CDR3 loop: CSVDGAEAFF. In DNA form, the CDR3 reads TGCAGCGTTGATGGAGCTGAAGCTTTCTTT.

The chain uses TRBV10-3 and TRBJ1-1, with a weak D call TRBD1 (6 bases). Trimming removed 11 bases at V and 6 bases at J, with 25 bases between. Germline assignment: CDR1 ENHRY and CDR2 SYGVKD. This CDR3 region has 15 residues. The DNA of the CDR3 is TGTGCCGCCTCGGGCGGGGGGCTCATGGGGGCTGAAGCTTTCTTT. Translation: CAASGGGLMGAEAFF.